This entry lists 14 T cell receptor beta chains sequenced from one sample in a study of blood T cells in healthy people across ages. A second PCR of 7 to 11 cycles used a sample-barcoded 5' primer and a J-beta primer mix. From the 5' RACE reads, TCRdb called clonotypes with MiXCR, one entry per CDR3 protein. This sample has more than 650,000 distinct CDR3 sequences; roughly 50% occur once, and the top ten carry approximately 40%. The sample was blood. These receptors all stem from a man aged 80 or over in good health.

The chain employs TRBV19 and TRBJ2-1; 11 nucleotides agree with TRBD2. V gave up 7 bases and J gave up 8 bases; unmatched junction bases: 10. Per the germline V gene, CDR1 is LNHDA and CDR2 is SQIVND (reference sequence). The CDR3 loop spans 15 amino acids. CDR3 DNA sequence: TGTGCCAGTACCTCAACTAGCGGGAGAACGTATGAGCAGTTCTTC. Translating gives CASTSTSGRTYEQFF.

Only a few counts were recorded for this clonotype. The gene calls are TRBV7-6 and TRBJ2-3, with TRBD2 as a possible D gene (5 bases). Trimming stripped 5 bases from V and 11 bases from J, with 14 bases between. Per the germline V gene, CDR1 is SGHVS and CDR2 is FNYEAQ. The CDR3 is 12 residues long. CDR3 residues: CASSPEGIEQYF. CDR3 sequence (DNA): TGTGCCAGCAGCCCCGAGGGAATTGAGCAGTATTTT.

This chain connects TRBV3-1 to TRBJ2-5; tentative D call: TRBD2 (5 bases). The J call may be mistaken, given a closer DNA end match to TRBJ2-7. Germline V CDR1 and CDR2: LGHDT, YNNKEL (reference sequence). The CDR3 totals 15 residues. In DNA, the CDR3 is TGTGCCAGCAGCCAACTACTAGGAAACCCCTACGAGCAGTACTTC. It specifies CASSQLLGNPYEQYF.

This clonotype was seen once. The gene calls are TRBV7-2 and TRBJ2-2; 7 nucleotides agree with TRBD1. The CDR3 has 15 amino acids. With 6 bases clipped from V and 4 bases from J, the junction kept 8 bases outside the gene matches. Looked up from germline, CDR1 is SGHTA and CDR2 is FQGNSA. CDR3 residues: CASSSGQMVTGELFF. In DNA form, the CDR3 reads TGTGCCAGCAGTTCGGGACAGATGGTCACCGGGGAGCTGTTTTTT.

The chain recombines TRBV5-1 with TRBJ1-1; TRBD1 agrees at 11 bases. V was pared by 9 bases and J by 4 bases, with 14 bases of the junction left unmatched. The CDR3 has 16 residues. Germline lookup yields CDR1 SGHRS and CDR2 YFSETQ. The chain's CDR3 is CATSLFPGTGGTEAFF. In nucleotides, the CDR3 is TGCGCCACCTCCCTTTTCCCCGGGACAGGGGGCACTGAAGCTTTCTTT.

The CDR3 coding sequence is TGCAGCGTCAGTAGCGGGGCAGGTAATCAGCCCCAGCATTTT. It translates to CSVSSGAGNQPQHF. This chain links TRBV20-1 with TRBJ1-5; TRBD1 might be the D (5 bases). Germline V gene sequence: CDR1 DFQATT, CDR2 SNEGSKA (reference sequence). There are 14 residues in the CDR3.

The chain carries TRBV7-2 and TRBJ2-7; D is possibly TRBD1 or TRBD2 (6 bases each). The length of the CDR3 is 15 residues. V was shortened by 1 base and J by 3 bases, with 13 bases between the two germline ends. Germline V gene data show CDR1 as SGHTA and CDR2 as FQGNSA. CDR3: CASSLGVGGIYEQYF. DNA for the CDR3: TGTGCCAGCAGCTTAGGGGTCGGGGGCATCTACGAGCAGTACTTC.

Turning to this clonotype: A read error may produce the germline difference seen at one junction end. The V and J genes are TRBV5-1 and TRBJ2-5; 13 bases agree with TRBD2. The CDR3 is 15 amino acids. The germline gives CDR1 SGHRS, CDR2 YFSETQ. The CDR3 nucleotides are TGCGCCAGCAGCGGGACTAGCGGGAAGGGAGAGGCCCAGTACTTC. Encoded protein: CASSGTSGKGEAQYF.

The chain links TRBV2 to TRBJ2-6, with D possibly being TRBD1 or TRBD2 (5 bases each). The CDR3 has 16 amino acids. CDR1 is SNHLY, CDR2 FYNNEI, per germline. The V end was cut by 3 bases, the J end by 6 bases, with 15 bases between. The chain's CDR3 is CASSDGGGNEANVLTF. CDR3 in DNA: TGTGCCAGCAGTGATGGTGGGGGAAATGAGGCCAACGTCCTGACTTTC. The full variable domain, in which reference TRBV2 and TRBJ2-6 provide the parts outside the CDR3, is EPEVTQTPSHQVTQMGQEVILRCVPISNHLYFYWYRQILGQKVEFLVSFYNNEISEKSEIFDDQFSVERPDGSNFTLKIRSTKLEDSAMYFCASSDGGGNEANVLTFGAGSRLTVL.

This clonotype has just one count. This rearrangement joins TRBV15 to TRBJ2-7, with D perhaps matching TRBD1 or TRBD2 (5 bases each). Germline-derived CDR1 and CDR2 are LNHNV and YYDKDF (reference sequence). Trimming took 2 bases from V and 7 from J, leaving 21 bases between them. The length of the CDR3 is 16 residues. DNA of the CDR3: TGTGCCACCAGCAGATCCGGGACGGTCTCCCCCAATGAGCAGTACTTC. Its translation is CATSRSGTVSPNEQYF.

The chain links TRBV20-1 to TRBJ1-4; 8 bases line up with TRBD1. The germline V gene has CDR1 DFQATT and CDR2 SNEGSKA (reference sequence). This CDR3 is built from 14 residues. The J segment lost 6 bases and the V segment lost 2 bases, leaving 5 bases of the junction unmatched. The CDR3 here is CSARRQGFDEKLFF. DNA for the CDR3: TGCAGTGCTAGAAGACAGGGGTTCGATGAAAAACTGTTTTTT.

This sequence joins TRBV4-2 and TRBJ2-3, with 11 bases that match TRBD2. The germline V gene encodes CDR1 LGHNA and CDR2 YNFKEQ. V was pared by 4 bases and J by 8 bases, with 8 bases of the junction left unmatched. The CDR3 is 15 amino acids. The CDR3 DNA is TGTGCCAGCAGCCGCGGGACTAGCGGAGAGGGTACGCAGTATTTT. This gives the protein CASSRGTSGEGTQYF.

This clonotype showed up just once. This chain links TRBV7-9 with TRBJ2-1; 10 positions agree with TRBD2. The CDR3 totals 17 residues. CDR1 SEHNR and CDR2 FQNEAQ come from the germline V gene (reference sequence). Trimming cost V 8 bases and J 4 bases; bases outside gene matches: 14. CDR3 region: CASGGTSVLRGYNEQFF. The CDR3, as DNA: TGTGCCAGCGGGGGGACTAGCGTACTCCGGGGATACAATGAGCAGTTCTTC.

DNA of the CDR3: TGTGCCAGCAGATTTACTAGCAACGGGGAGCTGTTTTTT. Its translation is CASRFTSNGELFF. The chain couples TRBV6-1 to TRBJ2-2, with D possibly TRBD2 on 6 matching bases. The CDR3 length is 13 residues. Germline loops: CDR1 MNHNS, CDR2 SASEGT. Trimming took 6 bases from V and 7 from J, leaving 12 bases between them.